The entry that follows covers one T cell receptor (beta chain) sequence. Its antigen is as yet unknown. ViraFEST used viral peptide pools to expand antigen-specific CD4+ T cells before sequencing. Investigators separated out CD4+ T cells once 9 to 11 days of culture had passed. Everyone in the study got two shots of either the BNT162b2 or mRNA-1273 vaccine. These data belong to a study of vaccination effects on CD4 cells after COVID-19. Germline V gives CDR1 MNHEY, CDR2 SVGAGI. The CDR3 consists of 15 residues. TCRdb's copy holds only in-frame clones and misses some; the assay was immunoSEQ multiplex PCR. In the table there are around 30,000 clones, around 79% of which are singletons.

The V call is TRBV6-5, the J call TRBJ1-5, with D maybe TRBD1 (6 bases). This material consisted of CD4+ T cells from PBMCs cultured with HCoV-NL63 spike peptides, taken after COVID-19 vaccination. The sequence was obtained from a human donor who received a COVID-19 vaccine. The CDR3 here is CASRGLRLGNQPQHF. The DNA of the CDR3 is TGTGCGTCCAGGGGCTTGAGATTGGGCAATCAGCCCCAGCATTTT.